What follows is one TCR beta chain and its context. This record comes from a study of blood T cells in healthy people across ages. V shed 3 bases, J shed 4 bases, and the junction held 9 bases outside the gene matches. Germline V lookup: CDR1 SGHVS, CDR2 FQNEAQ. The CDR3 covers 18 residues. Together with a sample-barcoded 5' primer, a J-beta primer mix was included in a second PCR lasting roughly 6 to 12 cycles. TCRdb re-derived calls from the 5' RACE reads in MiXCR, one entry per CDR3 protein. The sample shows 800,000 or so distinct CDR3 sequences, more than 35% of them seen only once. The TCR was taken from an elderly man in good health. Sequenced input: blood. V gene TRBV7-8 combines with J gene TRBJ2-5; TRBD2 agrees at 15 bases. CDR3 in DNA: TGTGCCAGCAGCTTGGGGACTAGCGGGAGGCCCTCGGGAGAGACCCAGTACTTC. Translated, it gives CASSLGTSGRPSGETQYF.